A selection of T cell receptor beta chains follows, all from one sample in a study of shared clonotypes between healthy human individuals. TCRdb's copy holds only in-frame clones and misses some; the assay was immunoSEQ multiplex PCR. Among under 1 million clones, 80% to 95% were seen once, and the ten largest hold approximately 25%. Specimen: naive CD8+ T cells sorted from blood. These receptors all come from a man between 25 and 39 years old in good health. The CDR3 runs from the conserved cysteine through the conserved F or W. The D gene is left open where the match is weak. Part of the rows lack a size; the others show once, few, many or a class for expanded clones.

CASSAGSYNEQFF TGTGCCAGCAGTGCGGGCTCCTACAATGAGCAGTTCTTC NA TRBJ2-1 TRBV9 NA
CASSPTGSSEQYF TGTGCCAGCAGTCCCACGGGAAGTTCCGAGCAGTACTTC NA TRBJ2-7 TRBV6-6 once
CAIKTDKDANTGELFF TGTGCCATCAAAACGGACAAGGATGCGAACACCGGGGAGCTGTTTTTT NA TRBJ2-2 TRBV10-3 NA
CARCGKVVRKTYGF TGTGCCAGATGTGGGAAAGTGGTGAGAAAGACCTATGGCTTC NA TRBJ1-2 TRBV5-3 NA
CASRTGTARETQYF TGTGCCAGCAGGACCGGGACGGCACGGGAGACCCAGTACTTC NA TRBJ2-5 TRBV2 NA
CASSQESGWETQYF TGCGCCAGCAGCCAAGAGTCCGGCTGGGAGACCCAGTACTTC NA TRBJ2-5 TRBV4-1 NA
CASRSVEGVQPQHF TGCGCCAGCAGGAGCGTGGAGGGGGTTCAGCCCCAGCATTTT NA TRBJ1-5 TRBV10-2 NA
CSARMGQKNTEAFF TGCAGCGCCCGGATGGGGCAGAAGAACACTGAAGCTTTCTTT NA TRBJ1-1 TRBV29-1 NA
CASTTGTGYTF TGTGCCAGCACAACCGGGACAGGCTACACCTTC NA TRBJ1-2 TRBV5-4 once
CASSGHQGLSYEQYF TGTGCCAGCAGCGGACATCAGGGACTATCCTACGAGCAGTACTTC TRBD2 TRBJ2-7 TRBV5-5 NA
CASSFSAGLAGADTQYF TGTGCCAGCAGCTTTTCCGCGGGACTAGCCGGGGCCGATACGCAGTATTTT TRBD2 TRBJ2-3 TRBV7-6 NA
CASSQGLAASYEQYF TGCGCCAGCAGCCAAGGGCTAGCGGCCTCCTACGAGCAGTACTTC TRBD2 TRBJ2-7 TRBV4-1 NA
CASSLRGLVGNQPQHF TGTGCCAGCAGTTTACGGGGGCTTGTTGGCAATCAGCCCCAGCATTTT NA TRBJ1-5 TRBV28 NA
CASGDRVYQPQHF TGTGCCTCGGGAGACAGGGTGTATCAGCCCCAGCATTTT TRBD1 TRBJ1-5 TRBV27 NA
CASSLSAGAYEQYF TGTGCCAGCAGCTTATCTGCAGGGGCCTACGAGCAGTACTTC NA TRBJ2-7 TRBV7-6 once
CASSLGSSGSETQYF TGTGCCAGCAGCTTAGGGTCTAGCGGGAGCGAGACCCAGTACTTC TRBD2 TRBJ2-5 TRBV11-2 NA
CSVTAARDEQYF TGCAGCGTTACGGCTGCGAGGGACGAGCAGTACTTC NA TRBJ2-7 TRBV29-1 NA
CASSFWTGPGANVLTF TGTGCCAGCAGCTTCTGGACAGGGCCTGGGGCCAACGTCCTGACTTTC TRBD1 TRBJ2-6 TRBV5-4 NA
CASSERETENQETQYF TGTGCCAGCAGCGAGCGCGAGACAGAAAACCAAGAGACCCAGTACTTC NA TRBJ2-5 TRBV7-9 NA